These 25 T cell receptor beta chains originate from one sample sequenced in a study of tissue T cells after allogeneic stem cell transplantation. Produced via immunoSEQ multiplex PCR; TCRdb's table is partial and in-frame only. This table holds 6,500 to 10,000 clones, roughly 49% found once. Regarding time point: mouse harvest day 7 after allogeneic transplant. Tail vein injection delivered 10^7 T-cell-depleted bone marrow cells and 10^6 splenic CD5+ T cells. The sequencing sample was made of gut tissue. All receptors come from a female BALB/c mouse given C57BL/6 T cells with graft-versus-host disease after an allogeneic hematopoietic cell transplant.

As regards this clone: Genes here carry mouse names. The read falls 1 residue short of the CDR3 end, and the missing part is taken from the germline J gene. The gene calls are TRBV16 and TRBJ1-3, with D unresolved. Germline CDR1 is SGHSA and CDR2 is FRNQAP. Trimming shortened V by 5 bases and J by 0 bases, and 5 bases separated the two germline ends. The CDR3 consists of 13 residues. CDR3: CASSPLSGNTLYF. The covered CDR3 bases are TGTGCAAGCAGCCCCCTTTCTGGAAATACGCTCTAT.

Only a few counts were recorded for this clone. Any gene name here is a mouse gene name. The CDR3 extends 1 residue past the end of the read, so its final part is completed from the germline J gene. The V and J genes are TRBV23 and TRBJ2-4; no check of the table's D call, TRBD2, against the DNA was made. Germline loops: CDR1 KGHTA, CDR2 FQNQQP. The CDR3 runs 15 residues. CDR3 bases read: TGCTCCAGCAGTCAACTGGGGGGTGGGCAAAACACCTTGTAC. Its protein product is CSSSQLGGGQNTLY. The CDR3 in its entirety is CSSSQLGGGQNTLYF.

Of note for this clone: Genes and germline come from the mouse. The missing CDR3 end, 1 residue past where the read stops, is filled in from the germline J gene. This rearrangement joins TRBV3 to TRBJ2-1, with D possibly matching TRBD1 (5 bases). CDR1 SNHLY and CDR2 FYNGKV come from the germline V gene (reference sequence). V lost 2 bases and J 6 bases, leaving 5 bases between the germline ends. The CDR3 runs to 12 residues. This CDR3 is CASSLRGAEQFF. CDR3 DNA (partial): TGTGCCAGCAGCTTAAGGGGTGCTGAGCAGTTC.

Concerning this clone: The gene names given are mouse names. The sequenced fragment ends 1 residue before the CDR3 boundary, so the rest is inferred from the germline J gene. The chain carries TRBV12-1 and TRBJ2-7; TRBD2 agrees at 9 bases. Germline loops: CDR1 SGHSN, CDR2 HYEKVE. This CDR3 spans 12 amino acids. Germline trimming cut 4 bases from V and 4 bases from J; bases unmatched to any gene: 1. Incomplete CDR3 DNA: TGTGCCAGCTCCTGGGGGGGTTATGAACAGTAC. The encoded protein is CASSWGGYEQY. The whole CDR3 sequence reads CASSWGGYEQYF. Full variable domain (outside the CDR3, taken from reference TRBV12-1 and TRBJ2-7): DSGVVQSPRHIIKEKGGRSVLTCIPISGHSNVVWYQQTLGKELKFLIQHYEKVERDKGFLPSRFSVQQFDDYHSEMNMSALELEDSAMYFCASSWGGYEQYFGPGTRLTVL.

Relative to its sample, this clone is medium-sized. Gene names follow the mouse nomenclature. Read sequence stops 1 residue before the CDR3 end, and the germline J gene provides the missing end. V usage is TRBV3 and J usage is TRBJ2-7; TRBD2 matches 9 bases. This CDR3 spans 14 amino acids. Germline CDR1 is SNHLY and CDR2 is FYNGKV (reference sequence). V trimming: 1 base; J trimming: 4 bases; junction bases outside the gene matches: 2. The CDR3 loop is CASSLGWGGYEQYF. CDR3 DNA, as far as it was read: TGTGCCAGCAGCTTAGGCTGGGGGGGTTATGAACAGTAC.

Sample share makes this clone medium-sized. Mouse germline and gene names are used. The read falls 1 residue short of the CDR3 end, and the missing part is taken from the germline J gene. This chain uses TRBV20 with TRBJ1-5; no definite D call. Trimming took off 2 bases at V and 0 bases at J, with 11 bases between the two ends. The CDR3 extends over 15 amino acids. The germline gives CDR1 GFQATS, CDR2 STVNSAI. CDR3 in amino acids: CGARRSNYNNQAPLF. The CDR3 DNA, read in part, is TGTGGTGCTAGGAGGTCAAATTATAACAACCAGGCTCCGCTT.

Worth noting for this clone: Gene names denote mouse genes. The read ends 1 residue before the CDR3 terminus; that terminus is restored from the germline J gene. The rearrangement uses TRBV3 and TRBJ2-2; TRBD2 matches 8 bases. Trimming at V came to 5 bases and at J to 1 base, leaving 6 bases not matched to a gene. The CDR3 runs to 16 residues. The germline V gene has CDR1 SNHLY and CDR2 FYNGKV (reference sequence). CDR3 DNA (partial): TGTGCCAGCAGCCCCCGGGGGGGCCTAAACACCGGGCAGCTCTAC. The encoded protein is CASSPRGGLNTGQLY. In full, the CDR3 is CASSPRGGLNTGQLYF.

A note on this clone: Gene names follow the mouse nomenclature. CDR3 sequence: CASSLPRGGAETLYF. The DNA read from the CDR3 is TGTGCCAGCAGTTTACCCAGGGGCGGTGCAGAAACGCTGTAT. V gene TRBV15 combines with J gene TRBJ2-3, with D perhaps TRBD1 (6 bases). From the germline J gene comes the end of the CDR3, since the read stops 1 residue before it. V gave up 2 bases and J gave up 1 base, with 10 bases separating them. The CDR3 has 15 amino acids. Germline-derived CDR1 and CDR2 are SGHND and FRSKSL.

This clone was seen only a few times. Gene names follow the mouse nomenclature. The read gets to within 1 residue of the CDR3 end, and the germline J gene fills in the rest. The chain links TRBV23 to TRBJ2-1; the DNA was not compared with TRBD1, the D call given in the table. CDR3 length equals 15 residues. Germline loops: CDR1 KGHTA, CDR2 FQNQQP. The covered CDR3 bases are TGCTCCAGCAGTCTCGACAGGGTTGACTATGCTGAGCAGTTC. Translated: CSSSLDRVDYAEQF. The CDR3 reads in full as CSSSLDRVDYAEQFF.

On this clone: The listed genes are named as in mouse. The read is 1 residue too short to cover the CDR3 end, so that end is filled in from the germline J gene. This chain uses TRBV12-1 with TRBJ1-4; no reliable D call. Germline-derived CDR1 and CDR2 are SGHSN and HYEKVE. The CDR3 covers 12 residues. Trimming took off 0 bases at V and 4 bases at J, with 2 bases between the two ends. The CDR3 spells CASSLINERLFF. The DNA read from the CDR3 is TGTGCCAGCTCTCTCATCAACGAAAGATTATTT.

In its sample, this clone ranks as medium-sized (0.01 to 0.1%). Germline and genes: mouse. The CDR3 end lies 1 residue beyond the end of the read and is filled in from the germline J gene. V and J are TRBV29 and TRBJ1-1; TRBD1 aligns across 8 bases. V shed 7 bases, J shed 7 bases, and the junction held 2 bases outside the gene matches. CDR3 length: 11 residues. Germline CDR1 reads MSHET; CDR2 reads SYDVDS. CDR3 DNA, as far as it was read: TGTGCTAGCACAGGGGGCGGAGAAGTCTTC. The encoded protein is CASTGGGEVF. The entire CDR3 is CASTGGGEVFF. The whole variable domain, filled in from reference TRBV29 and TRBJ1-1, reads DMKVTQMPRYLIKRMGENVLLECGQDMSHETMYWYRQDPGLGLQLIYISYDVDSNSEGDIPKGYRVSRKKREHFSLILDSAKTNQTSVYFCASTGGGEVFFGKGTRLTVV.

About this clone itself: The genes are named according to mouse. Read sequence stops 1 residue before the CDR3 end, and the germline J gene provides the missing end. The V gene is TRBV3, the J gene TRBJ2-1; D is unclear. Germline CDR1 is SNHLY and CDR2 is FYNGKV (reference sequence). The CDR3 has 14 amino acids. V was cut by 3 bases and J by 0 bases, with 6 bases left in between. The part of the CDR3 DNA that was read is TGTGCCAGCAGCTTTGGCAATAACTATGCTGAGCAGTTC. This codes for CASSFGNNYAEQF. The complete CDR3 sequence is CASSFGNNYAEQFF.

There are a few counts of this clone. Gene names are the mouse ones. From the germline J gene comes the end of the CDR3, since the read stops 1 residue before it. The chain has TRBV13-3 and TRBJ2-1, with D possibly called TRBD1 or TRBD2 (5 bases each). With 4 bases removed from V and 7 bases from J, the gap between germline ends came to 9 bases. The CDR3 totals 12 residues. Germline CDR1 reads NNHDY; CDR2 reads SYVADS. CDR3 bases read: TGTGCCAGCAGTCCGGGACCCGCTGAGCAGTTC. This sequence encodes CASSPGPAEQF. The entire CDR3 protein is CASSPGPAEQFF.

On this clone: Gene names are mouse gene names. The observed sequence ends 1 residue before the CDR3 terminus, with the missing tail filled in from the germline J gene. The V call is TRBV15, the J call TRBJ2-2; D unclear. Germline V gene sequence: CDR1 SGHND, CDR2 FRSKSL. The CDR3 contains 15 residues. The ends were cut back, 6 bases at V and 1 base at J, with 12 bases in the middle. CDR3 DNA, as far as it was read: TGTGCCAGCAGCAGGCCGGGCTTAAACACCGGGCAGCTCTAC. It encodes CASSRPGLNTGQLY. The full-length CDR3 reads as CASSRPGLNTGQLYF.

This clone is medium-sized. Gene names follow the mouse nomenclature. CDR3 bases read: TGTGCCAGCGGTGATAGGGGACAGGGGGCGAGGTCCGACTACACC. Translated, it gives CASGDRGQGARSDYT. The CDR3, in full, reads CASGDRGQGARSDYTF. The chain has TRBV13-2 and TRBJ1-2, with 12 positions matching TRBD1. The read ends 1 residue before the CDR3 terminus; that terminus is restored from the germline J gene. V lost 1 base and J lost 5; bases outside the gene matches: 6. CDR3 size: 16 residues. Germline V gene lookup returns CDR1 NNHNN and CDR2 SYGAGS (reference sequence).

A word on this clone: Gene labels here are mouse ones. With the read ending 1 residue before the CDR3 end, the germline J gene is used to fill in that end. This rearrangement joins TRBV13-3 to TRBJ2-5; 8 nucleotides align to TRBD2. The CDR3 covers 11 residues. Trimming at V came to 9 bases and at J to 5 bases, leaving 2 bases not matched to a gene. The germline V gene encodes CDR1 NNHDY and CDR2 SYVADS. CDR3 sequence: CATGGRDTQYF. The sequenced CDR3 bases are TGTGCCACTGGGGGGCGAGACACCCAGTAC.

To note about this clone: Gene names and germline refer to mouse. Sequencing ends 1 residue short of the CDR3 end; the germline J gene provides the rest. This sequence joins TRBV26 and TRBJ1-2; tentatively, D is TRBD1 (5 bases). Germline lookup yields CDR1 KGHPV and CDR2 FQNQEV (reference sequence). V gave up 8 bases and J gave up 5 bases, with 12 bases separating them. The CDR3 runs to 12 residues. The sequenced CDR3 bases are TGTGCCAGCGGACACCTCAGGTCCGACTACACC. Protein sequence: CASGHLRSDYT. The entire CDR3 protein is CASGHLRSDYTF.

Comments on this clone: Gene and germline names: mouse. The read terminates 1 residue ahead of where the CDR3 ends, so the germline J gene completes it. This chain links TRBV26 with TRBJ2-7, with 12 bases lining up with TRBD2. V was clipped by 7 bases and J by 6 bases; unmatched bases: 7. This CDR3 is 14 amino acids long. Germline V gives CDR1 KGHPV, CDR2 FQNQEV (reference sequence). This CDR3 is CASTPGLGGFEQYF. CDR3 DNA (partial): TGTGCCAGCACCCCGGGACTGGGGGGATTTGAACAGTAC.

On this clone itself: Genes and germline are mouse. Read coverage stops 1 residue before the CDR3 terminus; the germline J gene supplies the remainder. V usage is TRBV3 and J usage is TRBJ2-5; D gene uncertain. The CDR3 has 13 residues. Looked up from germline, CDR1 is SNHLY and CDR2 is FYNGKV (reference sequence). Trimming pared 2 bases from V and 0 bases from J, leaving 3 bases between. The CDR3 protein is CASSLFNQDTQYF. The CDR3 bases that were read are TGTGCCAGCAGCTTATTCAACCAAGACACCCAGTAC.

This clone was counted between two and nine times. Gene names and germline refer to mouse. Coverage ceases 1 residue before the CDR3 finishes, and the germline J gene fills in the end. The V and J genes are TRBV13-3 and TRBJ2-1, with D perhaps matching TRBD2 (6 bases). Between the trimmed V and J ends, which lost 0 bases and 3 bases, there was a span of 7 bases. CDR3 size: 14 residues. Germline V gene data show CDR1 as NNHDY and CDR2 as SYVADS. The CDR3 sequence is CASSDATGYAEQFF. CDR3 DNA (partial): TGTGCCAGCAGTGATGCGACTGGCTATGCTGAGCAGTTC.

To note about this clone: The gene names here belong to mouse. The read ends 1 residue shy of where the CDR3 ends; the end is completed using the germline J gene. The chain recombines TRBV26 with TRBJ2-2; D unclear. Trimming left V 4 bases short and J 2 bases short, with 2 bases between. Germline V gene data show CDR1 as KGHPV and CDR2 as FQNQEV (reference sequence). This CDR3 region has 12 residues. The DNA read from the CDR3 is TGTGCCAGCAGTCCTAACACCGGGCAGCTCTAC. It translates to CASSPNTGQLY. Given in full, the CDR3 is CASSPNTGQLYF.

Turning to this clone: Gene names and germline refer to mouse. The read finishes 1 residue shy of the CDR3 end, and the germline J gene is used to complete it. The chain employs TRBV12-1 and TRBJ2-4; 10 bases are a match to TRBD2. Germline assignment: CDR1 SGHSN and CDR2 HYEKVE. J gave up 0 bases and V 1 base, and 6 bases lay outside the gene matches. The CDR3 extends over 17 amino acids. CDR3 DNA (partial): TGTGCCAGCTCTCTGTGGACTGGGGGCACTAGTCAAAACACCTTGTAC. Protein: CASSLWTGGTSQNTLY. The complete CDR3 reads CASSLWTGGTSQNTLYF.

For this clone: Mouse names are used for the genes. The read finishes 1 residue shy of the CDR3 end, and the germline J gene is used to complete it. The chain combines TRBV24 with TRBJ2-5, with 8 nucleotides matching TRBD1. With 2 bases clipped from V and 2 bases from J, the junction kept 0 bases outside the gene matches. CDR3 length: 14 amino acids. Germline-derived CDR1 and CDR2 are KGHTA and FRNEEI. The CDR3 DNA, read in part, is TGTGCCAGCAGTCTGACAGGGGGCCAAGACACCCAGTAC. This encodes CASSLTGGQDTQY. The whole CDR3 protein is CASSLTGGQDTQYF.

Details on this clone: Genes here carry mouse names. The read gets to within 1 residue of the CDR3 end, and the germline J gene fills in the rest. The chain joins TRBV3 to TRBJ1-2, with unresolved D. The CDR3 consists of 14 residues. Germline V CDR1 and CDR2: SNHLY, FYNGKV (reference sequence). V was shortened by 2 bases and J by 0 bases, with 7 bases between the two germline ends. The CDR3 bases that were read are TGTGCCAGCAGCTTAACGGGAACAAACTCCGACTACACC. This encodes CASSLTGTNSDYT. The whole CDR3 region reads CASSLTGTNSDYTF.

About this clone itself: The gene symbols are mouse symbols. The CDR3 is cut off 1 residue early in the read; its end comes from the germline J gene. The chain uses TRBV23 and TRBJ2-7; TRBD2 is taken as the D call from the table, unchecked against the DNA. CDR1 is KGHTA and CDR2 is FQNQQP in the germline V gene. The CDR3 is 14 amino acids. CDR3 DNA (partial): TGCTCCAGCAGTCAATCGGGGGGCCTATATGAACAGTAC. Amino acid sequence: CSSSQSGGLYEQY. The whole CDR3 protein reads CSSSQSGGLYEQYF.